This T cell receptor beta chain was retrieved from a study of blood T cell repertoires in COVID-19. Study details: Samples came from the United States, Italy and Spain, spanning acute and convalescent COVID-19.

Study processing details: The assay estimated nucleated cells by amplifying reference gene primers. Clones were read by immunoSEQ multiplex PCR, and TCRdb kept only the in-frame ones, dropping some. The V and J calls and clone size come from that table; D and trimming were worked out from the DNA. This sample has about 50,000 clones, with 83% found just once. Sequenced input: peripheral blood. The clonotype originates from a human donor in a cohort sampled during active COVID-19.

The CDR3 DNA follows: TGTGCCAGTAGTACGAGGACAGGGGGCGCTGGGGCCAACGTCCTGACTTTC. Its translation is CASSTRTGGAGANVLTF. The chain couples TRBV19 to TRBJ2-6; TRBD1 aligns across 11 bases. The CDR3 is 17 residues long. The V and J ends lost 4 bases and 2 bases, in that order; junction bases with no gene match: 4. Germline V gene lookup returns CDR1 LNHDA and CDR2 SQIVND (reference sequence).